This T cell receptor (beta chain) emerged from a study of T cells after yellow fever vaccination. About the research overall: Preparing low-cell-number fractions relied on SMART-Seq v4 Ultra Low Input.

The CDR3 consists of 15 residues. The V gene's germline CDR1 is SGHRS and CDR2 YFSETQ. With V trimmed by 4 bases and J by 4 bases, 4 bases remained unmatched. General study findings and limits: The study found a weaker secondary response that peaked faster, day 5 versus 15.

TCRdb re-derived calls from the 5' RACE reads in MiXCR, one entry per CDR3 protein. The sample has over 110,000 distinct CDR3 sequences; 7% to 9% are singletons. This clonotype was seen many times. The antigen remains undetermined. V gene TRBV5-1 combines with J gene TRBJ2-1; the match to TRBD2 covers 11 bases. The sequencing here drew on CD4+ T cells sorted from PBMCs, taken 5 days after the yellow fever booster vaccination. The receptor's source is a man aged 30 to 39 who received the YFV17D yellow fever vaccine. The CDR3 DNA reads TGCGCCAGCAGCCCCGCTAGCGGGAGGTACAATGAGCAGTTCTTC. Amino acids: CASSPASGRYNEQFF. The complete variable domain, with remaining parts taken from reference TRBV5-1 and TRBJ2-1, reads KAGVTQTPRYLIKTRGQQVTLSCSPISGHRSVSWYQQTPGQGLQFLFEYFSETQRNKGNFPGRFSGRQFSNSRSEMNVSTLELGDSALYLCASSPASGRYNEQFFGPGTRLTVL.